A selection of T cell receptor beta chains follows, all from one sample in a study of T cells in Graves' hyperthyroidism and ophthalmopathy. TCRdb ran MiXCR on the multiplex PCR reads and lists one entry per CDR3 protein. The table has 340,000 or so distinct CDR3 sequences, 16% seen once; the top ten hold approximately 31%. Source material: blood. These receptors originate from a man aged 30 to 45 with Graves' hyperthyroidism. Both conserved end residues are part of each CDR3. Fields, in order: clone size, D gene, V gene, J gene, CDR3 protein, CDR3 DNA. The D gene is left open where the match is weak. Not every row has a clone size; where given, it reads once, few, many or a size class.

>NA|NA|TRBV7-8|TRBJ1-6
CASSFIAPGINSPLHF
TGTGCCAGCAGCTTTATCGCGCCGGGGATCAATTCACCCCTCCACTTT
>NA|TRBD1|TRBV20-1|TRBJ1-6
CSAREGGRGNSPHHF
TGCAGTGCTAGAGAAGGGGGCCGGGGGAATTCACCCCACCACTTT
>few|NA|TRBV5-1|TRBJ1-2
CASSPSPPVNYGYTF
TGCGCCAGCAGCCCGTCGCCCCCGGTTAACTATGGCTACACCTTC
>many|NA|TRBV5-1|TRBJ2-3
CASSLTYDTDTQYF
TGCGCCAGCAGCTTGACCTACGACACAGATACGCAGTATTTT
>NA|NA|TRBV7-7|TRBJ2-1
CASSLGGGSEQFF
TGTGCTAGCAGCTTAGGGGGGGGGAGTGAGCAGTTCTTC
>many|NA|TRBV12-3/TRBV12-4|TRBJ2-5
CASSLPRREETQYF
TGTGCCAGCAGTTTGCCCCGCCGCGAGGAGACCCAGTACTTC
>many|NA|TRBV6-1|TRBJ1-1
CASSEAGALNTEAFF
TGTGCCAGCAGTGAAGCCGGGGCGCTGAACACTGAAGCTTTCTTT
>few|TRBD1|TRBV19|TRBJ2-7
CASRWGQGAYEQYF
TGTGCCAGTAGATGGGGACAGGGGGCCTACGAGCAGTACTTC
>NA|NA|TRBV6-1|TRBJ1-5
CATCDRSNQPQHF
TGTGCCACCTGCGACAGAAGCAATCAGCCCCAGCATTTT
>few|TRBD2|TRBV11-2|TRBJ2-4
CASSPGVAGRLAKNIQYF
TGTGCCAGCAGCCCCGGGGTAGCGGGTAGACTAGCCAAAAACATTCAGTACTTC
>few|NA|TRBV24-1|TRBJ2-1
CATSDYQGYNEQFF
TGTGCCACCAGTGACTACCAGGGGTACAATGAGCAGTTCTTC
>NA|NA|TRBV10-2|TRBJ2-1
CASSEGSGEQFF
TGCGCCAGCAGTGAAGGGTCGGGTGAGCAGTTCTTC
>many|NA|TRBV20-1|TRBJ2-3
CSALVEGRRSTDTQYF
TGCAGTGCCCTCGTCGAGGGAAGAAGGAGCACAGATACGCAGTATTTT
>many|TRBD2|TRBV7-3|TRBJ2-5
CASSLTGGPRETQYF
TGTGCCAGCAGCTTAACGGGAGGGCCACGGGAGACCCAGTACTTC
>many|NA|TRBV10-3|TRBJ2-5
CAIGGQETQYF
TGTGCCATCGGGGGGCAAGAGACCCAGTACTTC
>many|TRBD1|TRBV24-1|TRBJ1-1
CATRRTGDTEAFF
TGTGCCACCAGGAGGACAGGGGACACTGAAGCTTTCTTT
>many|NA|TRBV11-3|TRBJ1-1
CASSLRMGGTEAFF
TGTGCCAGCAGCTTAAGGATGGGGGGCACTGAAGCTTTCTTT
>many|TRBD2|TRBV28|TRBJ2-7
CASRTSGPYEQYF
TGTGCCAGCCGGACTAGCGGCCCCTACGAGCAGTACTTC
>NA|NA|TRBV4-1|TRBJ2-4
CASSQEGSATKNIQYF
TGCGCCAGCAGCCAAGAAGGGTCAGCGACCAAAAACATTCAGTACTTC
>many|NA|TRBV19|TRBJ2-2
CASRQHTGELFF
TGTGCCAGTAGGCAGCACACCGGGGAGCTGTTTTTT
>many|NA|TRBV5-1|TRBJ2-1
CASSSGWGNGVENEQFF
TGCGCCAGCAGCTCTGGATGGGGGAATGGGGTTGAGAATGAGCAGTTCTTC
>many|NA|TRBV28|TRBJ1-5
CASSRTDRLNQPQHF
TGTGCCAGCAGCCGCACCGACAGACTTAATCAGCCCCAGCATTTT
>many|NA|TRBV3-1|TRBJ2-3
CASSQAYSQTQYF
TGTGCCAGCAGCCAAGCGTACAGCCAGACGCAGTATTTT
>many|NA|TRBV28|TRBJ2-1
CASSGSRPDEQFF
TGTGCCAGCAGTGGGAGTCGACCAGACGAGCAGTTCTTC
>NA|TRBD1|TRBV9|TRBJ1-1
CASSVADRGTSIAEAFF
TGTGCCAGCAGCGTAGCCGACAGGGGAACGTCCATAGCTGAAGCTTTCTTT
>few|NA|TRBV12-3/TRBV12-4|TRBJ2-3
CASSFLVSARTDTQYF
TGTGCCAGCAGTTTTTTAGTCAGCGCCCGCACAGATACGCAGTATTTT
>many|TRBD1|TRBV30|TRBJ2-7
CAWRKQGAAYEQYF
TGTGCCTGGAGGAAACAGGGGGCAGCGTACGAGCAGTACTTC
>NA|TRBD2|TRBV5-1|TRBJ2-3
CASSLEALAGGRSQYF
TGCGCCAGCAGCTTGGAAGCGCTAGCGGGAGGGAGATCGCAGTATTTT
>NA|NA|TRBV2|TRBJ2-2
CASSVQPQAGELFF
TGTGCCAGCAGTGTACAGCCCCAAGCCGGGGAGCTGTTTTTT
>many|TRBD2|TRBV2|TRBJ2-7
CASSELAGGYEQYF
TGTGCCAGCAGTGAACTAGCGGGAGGCTACGAGCAGTACTTC
>many|TRBD1|TRBV11-2|TRBJ2-7
CASSLRGEVRDRDYEQYF
TGTGCCAGCAGCCTTAGAGGCGAGGTTCGGGACAGGGACTACGAGCAGTACTTC
>few|NA|TRBV9|TRBJ2-1
CASGGGRPYNEQFF
TGTGCCAGCGGGGGTGGGCGGCCTTACAATGAGCAGTTCTTC
>many|NA|TRBV28|TRBJ1-1
CASSLPMNTEAFF
TGTGCCAGCAGTTTACCAATGAACACTGAAGCTTTCTTT
>many|TRBD1|TRBV5-1|TRBJ2-7
CASRERQGALGEQYF
TGCGCCAGCAGGGAACGACAGGGGGCTTTGGGGGAGCAGTACTTC
>many|NA|TRBV7-8|TRBJ2-2
CASSTDANTGELFF
TGTGCCAGCAGCACGGACGCGAACACCGGGGAGCTGTTTTTT
>few|TRBD1|TRBV5-1|TRBJ1-4
CASSSFGTGEEKLFF
TGCGCCAGCAGCTCCTTCGGGACAGGGGAAGAAAAACTGTTTTTT
>many|TRBD1|TRBV5-1|TRBJ2-1
CASSSQGVQFNEQFF
TGCGCCAGCAGCTCACAGGGGGTCCAATTCAATGAGCAGTTCTTC